This T cell receptor beta chain was recovered during a study of OX40 agonist ivuxolimab in advanced cancers. About the research overall: Patients enrolled in dose escalation were diagnosed with hepatocellular carcinoma, melanoma, renal cell or head and neck cancer. At about 81% male, the cohort had a mean age of 60 years, ranging from roughly 23 to 80. Three patients showed partial responses: one hepatocellular carcinoma and two cutaneous melanoma cases.

The CDR3 is 16 residues long. Trimming left V 1 base short and J 6 bases short, with 19 bases between. The V gene's germline CDR1 is SGHKS and CDR2 YYEKEE (reference sequence). This table comes from immunoSEQ multiplex PCR, and its TCRdb copy is limited to in-frame clones, with some not included. Of about 7,000 clones in the sample, 75% to 90% are singletons; the top ten hold roughly 80%. In this sample, this clone turned up a few times. No antigen is known for it. Study-level points and caveats: Antigen specificity was not determined for the expanded peripheral T cells.

This clonotype originated in an adult with an advanced solid tumor such as melanoma, head and neck, liver or kidney cancer. The chain links TRBV5-5 to TRBJ1-2; the D gene is possibly TRBD1 (5 bases). The source was CD4+ or CD8+ T cells sorted from blood, collected in a trial of the OX40 agonist ivuxolimab. CDR3 coding DNA: TGTGCCAGCAGCTTGCCCGGGACCCCCGTGGTGGATGGCTACACCTTC. This gives the protein CASSLPGTPVVDGYTF.